Included here is one TCR beta chain sequence, with context. The PCR employed 60 Vbeta primers together with 13 Jbeta primers. Method: immunoSEQ multiplex PCR; TCRdb's copy keeps in-frame clones and lacks some. The sample lists about 180,000 clones; roughly four fifths were seen once. The data belong to a study of cytomegalovirus exposure and HLA in healthy donors. The CDR3 contains 12 residues. Per germline, CDR1 ENHRY and CDR2 SYGVKD. V trimming: 7 bases; J trimming: 9 bases; junction bases outside the gene matches: 5. This TCR was recovered from a man aged 18 to 30 in good health and CMV-seronegative. The sequenced material came from PBMCs. The V and J genes are TRBV10-3 and TRBJ2-1; TRBD2 aligns across 8 bases. The CDR3 reads CAITTGGGEQFF. CDR3 sequence (DNA): TGTGCCATCACCACGGGGGGGGGTGAGCAGTTCTTC.